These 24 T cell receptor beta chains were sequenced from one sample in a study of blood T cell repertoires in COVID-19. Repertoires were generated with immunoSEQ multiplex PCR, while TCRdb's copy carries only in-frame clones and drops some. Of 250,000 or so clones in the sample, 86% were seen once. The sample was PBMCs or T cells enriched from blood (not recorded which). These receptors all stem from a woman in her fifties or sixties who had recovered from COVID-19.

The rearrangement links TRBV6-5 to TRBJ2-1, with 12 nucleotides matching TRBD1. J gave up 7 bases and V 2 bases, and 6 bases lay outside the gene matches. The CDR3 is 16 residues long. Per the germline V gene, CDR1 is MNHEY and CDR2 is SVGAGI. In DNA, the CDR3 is TGTGCCAGCAGTTACCCAGGGACAGGGGGCAGGAATGAGCAGTTCTTC. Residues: CASSYPGTGGRNEQFF.

CDR3 coding DNA: TGTGCCAGCAGGGCCGGACAGGGACTGTTCTTC. Translating gives CASRAGQGLFF. This chain joins TRBV28 and TRBJ2-1; 8 bases are shared with TRBD1. Germline CDR1 is MDHEN and CDR2 is SYDVKM. V lost 6 bases to trimming and J lost 15 bases; unmatched junction nucleotides: 7. This CDR3 region has 11 residues.

CDR3 residues: CAWTLQGYYGYTF. The CDR3 DNA follows: TGTGCCTGGACCTTACAGGGATATTATGGCTACACCTTC. The V gene is TRBV30, the J gene TRBJ1-2; maybe TRBD1 (6 bases). Trimming cost V 4 bases and J 5 bases, with 14 bases left between them. The CDR3 consists of 13 residues. CDR1 GTSNPN and CDR2 SVGIG come from the germline V gene (reference sequence).

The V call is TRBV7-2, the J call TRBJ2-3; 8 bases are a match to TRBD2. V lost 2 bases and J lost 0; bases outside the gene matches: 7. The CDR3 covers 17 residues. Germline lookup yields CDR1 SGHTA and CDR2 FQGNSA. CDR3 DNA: TGTGCCAGCAGCTTACTCCAACTAGCGGCTAGCACAGATACGCAGTATTTT. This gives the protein CASSLLQLAASTDTQYF.

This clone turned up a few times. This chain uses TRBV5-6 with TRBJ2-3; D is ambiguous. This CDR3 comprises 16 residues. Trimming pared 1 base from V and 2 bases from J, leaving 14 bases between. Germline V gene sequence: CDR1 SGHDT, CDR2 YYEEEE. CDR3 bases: TGTGCCAGCAGCTTGTGGCGTTTGCGGAACACAGATACGCAGTATTTT. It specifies CASSLWRLRNTDTQYF.

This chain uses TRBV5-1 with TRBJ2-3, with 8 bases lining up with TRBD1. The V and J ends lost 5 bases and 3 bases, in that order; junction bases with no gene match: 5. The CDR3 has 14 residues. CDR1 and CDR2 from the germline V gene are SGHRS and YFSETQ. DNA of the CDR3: TGCGCCAGCAGTTATCGACAGGGGACAGATACGCAGTATTTT. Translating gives CASSYRQGTDTQYF.

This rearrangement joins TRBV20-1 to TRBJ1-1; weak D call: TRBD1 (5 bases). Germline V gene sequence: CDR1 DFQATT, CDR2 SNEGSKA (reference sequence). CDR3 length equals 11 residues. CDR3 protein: CSSPWGVEAFF. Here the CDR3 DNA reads TGCAGCTCCCCCTGGGGGGTTGAAGCTTTCTTT.

This CDR3 reads CASTMRLPPSTDTQYF. CDR3 DNA sequence: TGTGCCAGCACCATGCGACTCCCCCCTAGCACAGATACGCAGTATTTT. The chain combines TRBV27 with TRBJ2-3; D gene uncertain. Germline V gene data show CDR1 as MNHEY and CDR2 as SMNVEV (reference sequence). The CDR3 extends over 16 amino acids. V lost 7 bases, J lost 0 bases, and 17 bases lay in between.

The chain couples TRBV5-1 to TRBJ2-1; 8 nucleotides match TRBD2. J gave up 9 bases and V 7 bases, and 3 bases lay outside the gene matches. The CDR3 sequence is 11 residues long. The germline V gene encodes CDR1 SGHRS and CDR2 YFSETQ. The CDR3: CASRLAGEQFF. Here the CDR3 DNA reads TGCGCCAGCCGGCTAGCGGGTGAGCAGTTCTTC.

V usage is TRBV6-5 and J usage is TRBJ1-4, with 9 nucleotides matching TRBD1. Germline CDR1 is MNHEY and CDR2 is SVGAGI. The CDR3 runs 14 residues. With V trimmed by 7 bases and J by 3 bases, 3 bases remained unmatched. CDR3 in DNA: TGTGCCAGCATACAGGGGGCTGCTAATGAAAAACTGTTTTTT. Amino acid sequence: CASIQGAANEKLFF.

Here the CDR3 reads CASTPRAKNIQYF. DNA for the CDR3: TGTGCCAGCACCCCCCGGGCCAAAAACATTCAGTACTTC. The gene calls are TRBV11-1 and TRBJ2-4; D gene unclear. The CDR3 is made up of 13 amino acids. Germline CDR1 is SGHAT and CDR2 is FQDESV (reference sequence). Trimming shortened V by 7 bases and J by 1 base, and 8 bases separated the two germline ends.

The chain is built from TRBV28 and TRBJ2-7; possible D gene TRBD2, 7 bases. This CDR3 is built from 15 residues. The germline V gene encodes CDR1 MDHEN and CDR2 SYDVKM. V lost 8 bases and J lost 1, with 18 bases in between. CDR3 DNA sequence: TGTGCCAGCTTGGGCGGGGGCAGCTCTTCCTACGAGCAGTACTTC. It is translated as CASLGGGSSSYEQYF.

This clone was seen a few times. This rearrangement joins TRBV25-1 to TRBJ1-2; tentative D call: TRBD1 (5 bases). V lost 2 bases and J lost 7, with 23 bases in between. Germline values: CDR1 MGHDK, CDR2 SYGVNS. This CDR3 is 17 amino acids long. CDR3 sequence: CASSEGGRTSPRGGYTF. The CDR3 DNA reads TGTGCCAGCAGTGAAGGGGGGAGGACATCGCCTAGGGGTGGCTACACCTTC.

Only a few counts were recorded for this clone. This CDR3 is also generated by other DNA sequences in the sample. DNA of the CDR3: TGTGCCAGCAGTTTCCGTACCTACAATGAGCAGTTCTTC. Protein product: CASSFRTYNEQFF. V usage is TRBV27 and J usage is TRBJ2-1, with D unclear. V was clipped by 3 bases and J by 2 bases, with 5 bases between them. The CDR3 is 13 residues long. Germline-derived CDR1 and CDR2 are MNHEY and SMNVEV (reference sequence).

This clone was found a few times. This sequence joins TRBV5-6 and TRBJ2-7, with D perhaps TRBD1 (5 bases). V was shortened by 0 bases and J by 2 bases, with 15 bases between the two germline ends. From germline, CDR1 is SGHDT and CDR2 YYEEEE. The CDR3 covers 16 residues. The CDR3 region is CASSLVVDTTTYEQYF. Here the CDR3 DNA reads TGTGCCAGCAGCTTGGTGGTGGACACAACAACCTACGAGCAGTACTTC. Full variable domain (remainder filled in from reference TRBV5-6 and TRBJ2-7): DAGVTQSPTHLIKTRGQQVTLRCSPKSGHDTVSWYQQALGQGPQFIFQYYEEEERQRGNFPDRFSGHQFPNYSSELNVNALLLGDSALYLCASSLVVDTTTYEQYFGPGTRLTVT.

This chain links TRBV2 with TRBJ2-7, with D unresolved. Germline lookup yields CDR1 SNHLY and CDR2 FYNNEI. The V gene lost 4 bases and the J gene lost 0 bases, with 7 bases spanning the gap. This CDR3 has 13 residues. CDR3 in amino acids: CASSGPGSYEQYF. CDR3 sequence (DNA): TGTGCCAGCAGTGGTCCAGGCTCCTACGAGCAGTACTTC. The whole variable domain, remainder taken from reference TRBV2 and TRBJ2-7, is EPEVTQTPSHQVTQMGQEVILRCVPISNHLYFYWYRQILGQKVEFLVSFYNNEISEKSEIFDDQFSVERPDGSNFTLKIRSTKLEDSAMYFCASSGPGSYEQYFGPGTRLTVT.

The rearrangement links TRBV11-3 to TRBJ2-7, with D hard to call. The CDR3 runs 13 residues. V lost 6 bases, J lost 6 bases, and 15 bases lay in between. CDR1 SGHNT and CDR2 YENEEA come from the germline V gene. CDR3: CASSLIVVGEQYF. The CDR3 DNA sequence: TGTGCCAGCAGTCTGATAGTGGTCGGCGAGCAGTACTTC.

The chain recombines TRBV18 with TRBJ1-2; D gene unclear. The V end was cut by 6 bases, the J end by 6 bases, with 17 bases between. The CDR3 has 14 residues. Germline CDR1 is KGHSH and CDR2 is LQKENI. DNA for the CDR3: TGTGCCAGCTCGCTTCACCCGGGTGTGGATGGCTACACCTTC. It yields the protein CASSLHPGVDGYTF.

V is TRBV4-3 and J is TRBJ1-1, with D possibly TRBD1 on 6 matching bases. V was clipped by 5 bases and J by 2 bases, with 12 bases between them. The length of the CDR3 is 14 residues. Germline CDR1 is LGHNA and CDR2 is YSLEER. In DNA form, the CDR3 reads TGCGCCAGCAGCGTACAGGGTACCAACACTGAAGCTTTCTTT. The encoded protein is CASSVQGTNTEAFF.

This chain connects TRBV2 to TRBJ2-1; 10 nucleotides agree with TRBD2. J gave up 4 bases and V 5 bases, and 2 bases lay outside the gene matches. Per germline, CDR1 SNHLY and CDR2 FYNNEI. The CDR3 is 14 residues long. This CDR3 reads CASSLTSGYNEQFF. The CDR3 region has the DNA TGTGCCAGCAGTCTGACTAGCGGGTACAATGAGCAGTTCTTC.

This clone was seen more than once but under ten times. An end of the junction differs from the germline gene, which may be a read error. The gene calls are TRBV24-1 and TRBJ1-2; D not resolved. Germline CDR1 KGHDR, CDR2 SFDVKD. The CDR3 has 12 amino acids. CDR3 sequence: CATSDSGRNLNF. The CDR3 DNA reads TGTGCCACCAGTGATTCAGGCAGAAATTTGAACTTC.

DNA of the CDR3: TGTGCCAGCAGCGTACAACTAGCGAGAGCCACAGATACGCAGTATTTT. Protein sequence: CASSVQLARATDTQYF. The chain uses TRBV9 and TRBJ2-3; 7 bases are a match to TRBD2. The ends lost 1 base at V and 2 bases at J; junction bases unmatched: 7. CDR1 and CDR2 (germline): SGDLS, YYNGEE. The CDR3 is made up of 16 amino acids. Variable domain in full (rest from reference TRBV9 and TRBJ2-3): DSGVTQTPKHLITATGQRVTLRCSPRSGDLSVYWYQQSLDQGLQFLIQYYNGEERAKGNILERFSAQQFPDLHSELNLSSLELGDSALYFCASSVQLARATDTQYFGPGTRLTVL.

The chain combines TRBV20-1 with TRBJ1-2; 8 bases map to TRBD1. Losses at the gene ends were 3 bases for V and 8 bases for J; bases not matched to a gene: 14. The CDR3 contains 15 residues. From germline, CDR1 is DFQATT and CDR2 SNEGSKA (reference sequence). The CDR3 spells CSASGGQGARSGYTF. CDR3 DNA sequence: TGCAGTGCTAGTGGCGGACAGGGTGCCCGGTCAGGCTACACCTTC.

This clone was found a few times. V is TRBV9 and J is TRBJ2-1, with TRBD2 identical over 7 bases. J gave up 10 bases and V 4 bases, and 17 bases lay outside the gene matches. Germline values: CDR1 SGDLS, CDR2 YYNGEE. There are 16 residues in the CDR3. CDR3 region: CASSFRGGAFSDEQFF. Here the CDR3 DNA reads TGTGCCAGCAGCTTCCGGGGAGGGGCATTTTCGGACGAGCAGTTCTTC.